This TCR beta chain came from a study of cytomegalovirus exposure and HLA in healthy donors. Findings and caveats of the study: What a later analysis showed was that several of the most significant clusters appeared linked to common viral pathogens. Information on immune exposure was restricted to one variable (CMV serostatus). Most observed TCR sequences were rare, whereas some public TCRs were detected in many donors. Per a prior analysis, the majority of TCR beta V segments were productive roughly 87% or roughly 30% of the time.

The sample holds a few counts of this clone. Its cognate antigen is unknown. J lost 0 bases, V lost 4 bases, and 8 bases had no gene match. From germline, CDR1 is LGHNA and CDR2 YNFKEQ. This CDR3 is 16 amino acids long. The PCR used 60 Vbeta and 13 Jbeta primers. Sequencing was performed with immunoSEQ multiplex PCR; in TCRdb, only in-frame clones are kept and a portion is missing. In the table there are 25,000 to 35,000 clones, roughly 60% of which are singletons. The sample comprised PBMCs. This receptor was taken from a man in his fifties or sixties in good health and CMV-seropositive. The rearrangement uses TRBV4-2 and TRBJ2-7, with 8 bases identical to TRBD2. CDR3 DNA sequence: TGTGCCAGCAGCCGAGAAGGAAGCGGGAGCTCCTACGAGCAGTACTTC. Translated, it gives CASSREGSGSSYEQYF.